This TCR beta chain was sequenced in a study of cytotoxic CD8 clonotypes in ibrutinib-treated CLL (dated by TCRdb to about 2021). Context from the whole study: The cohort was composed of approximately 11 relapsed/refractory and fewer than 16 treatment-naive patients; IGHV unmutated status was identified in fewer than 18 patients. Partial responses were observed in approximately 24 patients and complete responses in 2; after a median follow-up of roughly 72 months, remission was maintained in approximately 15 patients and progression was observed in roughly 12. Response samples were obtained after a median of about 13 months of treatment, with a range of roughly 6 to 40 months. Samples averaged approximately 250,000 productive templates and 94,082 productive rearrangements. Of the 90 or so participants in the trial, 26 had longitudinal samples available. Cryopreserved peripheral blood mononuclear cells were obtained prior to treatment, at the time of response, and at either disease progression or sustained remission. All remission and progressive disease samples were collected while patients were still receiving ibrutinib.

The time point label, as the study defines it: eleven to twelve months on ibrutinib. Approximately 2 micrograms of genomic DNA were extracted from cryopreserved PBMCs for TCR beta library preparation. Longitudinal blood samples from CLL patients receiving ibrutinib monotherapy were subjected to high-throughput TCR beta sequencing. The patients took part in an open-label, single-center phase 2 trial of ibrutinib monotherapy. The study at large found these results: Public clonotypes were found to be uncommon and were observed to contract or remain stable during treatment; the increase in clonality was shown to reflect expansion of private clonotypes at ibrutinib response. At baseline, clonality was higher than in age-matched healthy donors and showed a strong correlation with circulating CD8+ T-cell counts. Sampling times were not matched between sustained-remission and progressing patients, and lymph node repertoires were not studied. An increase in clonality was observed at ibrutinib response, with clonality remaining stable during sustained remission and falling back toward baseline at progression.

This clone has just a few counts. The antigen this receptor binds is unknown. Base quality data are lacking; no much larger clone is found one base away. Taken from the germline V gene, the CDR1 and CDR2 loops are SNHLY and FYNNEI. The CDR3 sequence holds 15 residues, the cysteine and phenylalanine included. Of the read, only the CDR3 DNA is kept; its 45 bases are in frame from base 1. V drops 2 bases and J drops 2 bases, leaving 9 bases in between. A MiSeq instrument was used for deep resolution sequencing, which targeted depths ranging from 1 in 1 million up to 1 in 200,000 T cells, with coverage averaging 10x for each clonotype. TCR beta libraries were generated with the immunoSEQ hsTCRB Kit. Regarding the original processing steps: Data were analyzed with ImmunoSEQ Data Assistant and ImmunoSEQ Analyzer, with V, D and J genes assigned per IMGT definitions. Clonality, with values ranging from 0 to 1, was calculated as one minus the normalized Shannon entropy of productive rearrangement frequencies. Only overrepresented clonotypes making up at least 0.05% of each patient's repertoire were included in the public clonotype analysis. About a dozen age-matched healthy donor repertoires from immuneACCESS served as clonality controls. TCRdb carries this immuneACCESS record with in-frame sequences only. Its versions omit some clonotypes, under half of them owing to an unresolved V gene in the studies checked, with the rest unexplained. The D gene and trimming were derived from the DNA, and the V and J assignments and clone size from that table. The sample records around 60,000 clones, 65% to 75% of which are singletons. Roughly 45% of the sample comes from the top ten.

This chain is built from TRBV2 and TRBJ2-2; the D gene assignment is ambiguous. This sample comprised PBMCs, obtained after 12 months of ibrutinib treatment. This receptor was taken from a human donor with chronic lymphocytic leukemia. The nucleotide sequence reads TGTGCCAGCAGTGAATCCAGGAGTAACACCGGGGAGCTGTTTTTT. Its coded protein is CASSESRSNTGELFF.